Below are 4 T cell receptor beta chains sequenced from a single sample in a study of chemoradiotherapy in HPV16-positive cancers. Using immunoSEQ multiplex PCR, the repertoire was profiled, and TCRdb retains in-frame clones only, with some absent. This table has several thousand clones, more than 85% appearing once. Sequenced here: tumor tissue, sampled from a patient who underwent chemoradiotherapy. These TCRs come from a human donor with HPV-associated anogenital cancer.

The CDR3 DNA is TGTGCCAGCAGCCGTAGCTCTAGCTCCTACAATGAGCAGTTCTTC. It codes for CASSRSSSSYNEQFF. The chain links TRBV7-2 to TRBJ2-1; D gene ambiguous. V lost 5 bases and J 0 bases, leaving 11 bases between the germline ends. Germline assignment: CDR1 SGHTA and CDR2 FQGNSA. The CDR3 is 15 amino acids.

V gene TRBV5-1 combines with J gene TRBJ2-5; 9 bases map to TRBD2. The CDR3 is made up of 18 amino acids. The V segment lost 4 bases and the J segment 0 bases; nucleotides outside the gene matches: 13. Germline lookup yields CDR1 SGHRS and CDR2 YFSETQ. This CDR3 is CASSPGGLTSGNQETQYF. Here the CDR3 DNA reads TGCGCCAGCAGCCCGGGGGGGTTGACTAGCGGAAACCAAGAGACCCAGTACTTC.

The V gene is TRBV28, the J gene TRBJ2-5, with D tentatively TRBD2 (6 bases). The germline V gene has CDR1 MDHEN and CDR2 SYDVKM. This CDR3 spans 16 amino acids. V was clipped by 6 bases and J by 1 base, with 18 bases between them. CDR3 nucleotide sequence: TGTGCCAGCAGGGGGTTCGGATTGGGGGGCCAAGAGACCCAGTACTTC. It yields the protein CASRGFGLGGQETQYF.

This chain joins TRBV2 and TRBJ2-7, with D maybe TRBD2 (5 bases). V lost 4 bases, J lost 1 base, and 8 bases lay in between. The CDR3 has 13 amino acids. The germline CDR1 and CDR2 sequences are SNHLY and FYNNEI. The DNA of the CDR3 is TGTGCCAGCAGTGTGGAGGTTTCCTACGAGCAGTACTTC. As protein: CASSVEVSYEQYF.